Sequencing of this TCR beta chain was carried out in a study of response to subunit inactivated influenza vaccine. Via MiXCR, TCRdb re-called the RT-PCR reads, giving one row per CDR3 protein. This table has over 150,000 distinct CDR3 sequences, over 8.5% appearing once. Study-wide findings and caveats: A suggestion made by the authors is that each seasonal influenza vaccination recruits few new T cells.

Notes on this clonotype: Its target is not known.

J was trimmed by 2 bases and V by 5 bases; bases with no gene match: 12. CDR3 length equals 18 residues. Germline CDR1 and CDR2: SGHVS and FNYEAQ. The receptor was derived from a man aged 50-75 years who received an inactivated influenza vaccine. This chain links TRBV7-6 with TRBJ2-2; 9 positions agree with TRBD2. The specimen comprised CD8+ T cells sorted from PBMCs, sampled about 23 months after vaccination. The CDR3 DNA is TGTGCCAGCAGCCGAAACGGGCTAGCGGGGCCTAACACCGGGGAGCTGTTTTTT. The encoded protein is CASSRNGLAGPNTGELFF. Using reference TRBV7-6 and TRBJ2-2 for the parts outside the CDR3, the full variable domain is GAGVSQSPRYKVTKRGQDVALRCDPISGHVSLYWYRQALGQGPEFLTYFNYEAQQDKSGLPNDRFSAERPEGSISTLTIQRTEQRDSAMYRCASSRNGLAGPNTGELFFGEGSRLTVL.